The present entry profiles one TCR beta chain with its context. The target of this receptor is not known. Nothing much larger sits one base from this clone, and base qualities are not available. Including the terminal cysteine and phenylalanine, the CDR3 comprises 15 residues. The sequence is cut down to CDR3 DNA, 45 bases in frame from base 1. Relative to germline, V is missing 6 bases and J is missing 12 bases, with 11 bases of the junction outside any gene match. CDR1 and CDR2 were assigned from the germline V gene (reference sequence) as LNHDA and SQIVND. The time point label here, explained by the study, means: about 28 days (+/-7) after the second vaccine dose. AZD1222 recipients whose second dose came at about 4 weeks and those whose second dose came at about 12 weeks were combined into one group, since spike-specific TCR depth and breadth did not differ between the two schedules. The vaccinee samples were drawn from two UK trials, COV001 and COV002, one of which was a single-blind randomized controlled phase 2/3 trial testing AZD1222 (ChAdOx1 nCoV-19) in healthy adults. Trial participant PBMC samples were collected at day 0 and day 28 after the second dose for TCRbeta chain sequencing.

This specimen belongs to a study of T cell responses to AZD1222 COVID-19 vaccine (dated by TCRdb to the early 2020s). About the full investigation: TCR sequencing covered 230 to 250 trial participants: around 210 given two doses of AZD1222 and approximately 26 given two doses of MenACWY control vaccine. Trial participants were enrolled by age into subgroups of 18-55, 56-69 and 70-plus years, and 148, 28 and 57 TCR-sequenced participants, respectively, were included in these subgroups. Study-level results and caveats: Participants were mostly white British, with more females than males. The authors suggested clonal diversity may have been underestimated. Conclusions about previously exposed vaccinees are limited because only six or seven AZD1222 recipients were SARS-CoV-2 seropositive at baseline. Reportedly, almost half of the unique spike-specific TCRs recognized epitopes lying outside the regions that are mutated in the B.1.351 and B.1.1.7 variants. The 56-69-year group was small, and its depth increase did not reach significance, likely because of low power. Spike-specific TCR breadth and depth rose significantly after two AZD1222 doses compared with day 0 and with MenACWY recipients. Because no day 14 peak-response samples were available, the repertoires could be characterized only after the peak T cell response. CD4 TCRs associated with the vaccine covered the entire spike protein, and the dominant responses were in regions 160-218 and 743-854.

The CDR3 regions of human TCRbeta chains were subjected to immunosequencing. The original methods were these. Repertoire TCRs were matched against a reference library of SARS-CoV-2-specific TCRs generated with the MIRA antigen-specificity platform. Breadth meant the fraction of unique TCRs that were SARS-CoV-2-associated, whereas depth meant the fraction of total T cells that were SARS-CoV-2-associated. Each spike-specific TCR was assigned to its reactive spike region and to a CD4 or CD8 class using the MIRA data. Log10-transformed breadth and depth values were compared by one-way ANOVA with Sidak's multiple comparisons tests. Drawn from immuneACCESS, this table holds only the in-frame rearrangements with V and J called that TCRdb kept. Clones are partly lost; checked studies trace under half to an unresolved V gene and leave the rest unexplained. V and J calls and clone size are given by that table; D and trimming were obtained from the DNA. This sample is represented by roughly 180,000 clones; roughly 90% of them were singletons. The ten largest clones take up around 3% of the sample.

The specimen comprised peripheral blood, sampled 28 days after the second AZD1222 dose. The rearrangement combines TRBV19 with TRBJ2-1; 13 central bases correspond to TRBD2. This clonotype originated in an adult who received the AZD1222 COVID-19 vaccine. The nucleotide sequence is given as TGTGCCAGTAGCCGCGAAGGACTAGCGGGAGTGATGCAGTTCTTC. This codes for CASSREGLAGVMQFF.